Presented here are 29 T cell receptor beta chains from one specimen sequenced in a study of T cells in Graves' hyperthyroidism and ophthalmopathy. TCR beta CDR3 region amplification was performed from RNA transcripts. The primer set for the first-round RT-PCR of the TCR CDR3 was HTBI. MiXCR, applied by TCRdb to the multiplex PCR reads, yields one record per CDR3 protein. The table includes about 410,000 distinct CDR3 sequences, roughly 15% detected once. Sequencing was done on a sample of blood. These TCRs come from a man between 18 and 35 years old with Graves' ophthalmopathy.

This clonotype was observed a few times. A read error may account for a junction end that differs from germline. V is TRBV7-2 and J is TRBJ2-7, with 15 bases that match TRBD2. The germline gives CDR1 SGHTA, CDR2 FQGNSA. The CDR3 spans 17 residues. As DNA, the CDR3 is TGTGTCAGCAGCTGGACTAGCGGGGGGGCGACACGGGGGTCGCAGTACTTC. This codes for CVSSWTSGGATRGSQYF.

This clonotype appeared many times. The gene calls are TRBV6-5 and TRBJ1-5; D is ambiguous. The CDR3 is 15 residues long. The germline V and J ends were trimmed by 2 bases and 6 bases, with 14 bases remaining between them. The V gene's germline CDR1 is MNHEY and CDR2 SVGAGI. The CDR3 loop is CASSYPQALTQPQHF. For the CDR3, the DNA is TGTGCCAGCAGTTACCCCCAGGCGCTAACTCAGCCCCAGCATTTT.

This clonotype showed up many times. The gene calls are TRBV18 and TRBJ2-5; a weak D match, TRBD1 (5 bases). CDR1 and CDR2 from the germline V gene are KGHSH and LQKENI. The CDR3 spans 14 residues. V lost 5 bases to trimming and J lost 1 base, with 11 bases between them. The CDR3 spells CASSSATAQETQYF. CDR3 DNA: TGTGCCAGCTCATCGGCGACAGCCCAAGAGACCCAGTACTTC.

This clonotype was detected ten times or more. CDR3 coding DNA: TGCAGTGCTAGAGTGGGCCGCAGCCTAACCAAAAACATTCAGTACTTC. Protein: CSARVGRSLTKNIQYF. The V gene is TRBV20-1, the J gene TRBJ2-4; D not resolved. Germline V lookup: CDR1 DFQATT, CDR2 SNEGSKA (reference sequence). CDR3 length equals 16 residues. V shed 1 base and J shed 2 bases, with 15 bases lying between them.

V is TRBV6-1 and J is TRBJ2-4; D is possibly TRBD1 or TRBD2 (5 bases each). This CDR3 has 16 amino acids. Looked up from germline, CDR1 is MNHNS and CDR2 is SASEGT. V shed 5 bases and J shed 1 base, with 15 bases lying between them. The chain's CDR3 is CASSSRGEGAKNIQYF. The CDR3 DNA sequence: TGTGCCAGCAGTTCCCGCGGAGAGGGGGCCAAAAACATTCAGTACTTC.

This clonotype was recorded many times. The chain couples TRBV6-1 to TRBJ1-1; the D is unclear. V lost 4 bases and J lost 0, with 9 bases in between. The CDR3 consists of 14 residues. The germline gives CDR1 MNHNS, CDR2 SASEGT. CDR3 sequence: CASSGRYMNTEAFF. The DNA for the CDR3 is TGTGCCAGCAGTGGGCGTTATATGAACACTGAAGCTTTCTTT.

Note on this clonotype: One end of the junction is discordant with germline, which a read error may explain. J is TRBJ2-1 and V is TRBV2, with 7 bases aligning to TRBD2. This CDR3 region has 12 residues. Germline V gene lookup returns CDR1 SNHLY and CDR2 FYNNEI. CDR3 in amino acids: CASSYATSRFVF. CDR3 nucleotide sequence: TGTGCCAGCAGTTACGCGACTAGCAGGTTTGTCTTC.

This clonotype was detected many times. This chain links TRBV28 with TRBJ2-1; TRBD2 might be the D (5 bases). The length of the CDR3 is 14 residues. Between the trimmed V and J ends, which lost 10 bases and 0 bases, there was a span of 13 bases. Looked up from germline, CDR1 is MDHEN and CDR2 is SYDVKM. CDR3 in DNA: TGTGCCACGACTACCGCGAGCTCCTACAATGAGCAGTTCTTC. Residues: CATTTASSYNEQFF.

The chain combines TRBV29-1 with TRBJ2-1; the match to TRBD1 covers 8 bases. Germline V gene lookup returns CDR1 SQVTM and CDR2 ANQGSEA. The CDR3 loop spans 14 amino acids. Trimming removed 5 bases from V and 7 bases from J; junction bases left unmatched: 10. CDR3 loop: CSVSPGQGGNEQFF. The DNA for the CDR3 is TGCAGCGTTTCGCCTGGACAGGGTGGTAATGAGCAGTTCTTC.

A few counts support this clonotype. Here the CDR3 DNA reads TGTGCCAGCTCACCAGGTCGGCCAGAGTCTAACTATGGCTACACCTTC. It specifies CASSPGRPESNYGYTF. The chain recombines TRBV18 with TRBJ1-2; D remains ambiguous. The V gene's germline CDR1 is KGHSH and CDR2 LQKENI. The CDR3 covers 16 residues. The ends were cut back, 2 bases at V and 0 bases at J, with 13 bases in the middle.

This clonotype was counted between two and nine times. CDR3 sequence (DNA): TGTGCCAGTAGAACAGCGGGAGAATTAGAGACCCAGTACTTC. Protein product: CASRTAGELETQYF. The chain joins TRBV19 to TRBJ2-5; 8 positions agree with TRBD2. V gave up 6 bases and J gave up 4 bases; unmatched junction bases: 7. This CDR3 has 14 residues. The V gene's germline CDR1 is LNHDA and CDR2 SQIVND (reference sequence). Based on the CDR3 plus reference TRBV19 and TRBJ2-5, the full variable domain is DGGITQSPKYLFRKEGQNVTLSCEQNLNHDAMYWYRQDPGQGLRLIYYSQIVNDFQKGDIAEGYSVSREKKESFPLTVTSAQKNPTAFYLCASRTAGELETQYFGPGTRLLVL.

Remarks on this clonotype: This may stem from a read error, because a much larger clone lies one nucleotide away. This chain uses TRBV7-9 with TRBJ2-1; no clear D. The CDR3 runs 12 residues. Germline values: CDR1 SEHNR, CDR2 FQNEAQ (reference sequence). CDR3 sequence reads: CTSSLSPNEQFF. CDR3 nucleotide sequence: TGTACCAGCAGCTTATCCCCCAATGAGCAGTTCTTC.

V and J are TRBV7-3 and TRBJ2-2; 8 bases are shared with TRBD2. This CDR3 has 18 residues. V shed 5 bases, J shed 6 bases, and the junction held 17 bases outside the gene matches. Germline-derived CDR1 and CDR2 are SGHTA and FQGTGA. The CDR3 sequence is CASSPSASGSKTAGELFF. As DNA, the CDR3 is TGTGCCAGCAGCCCCTCCGCTAGCGGGTCCAAAACGGCCGGGGAGCTGTTTTTT.

This clonotype was counted many times. This sequence joins TRBV5-6 and TRBJ2-7; D call uncertain. V lost 1 base and J lost 2, with 10 bases in between. The CDR3 has 14 amino acids. Germline V gene data show CDR1 as SGHDT and CDR2 as YYEEEE. The CDR3 sequence: CASSLFSGPYEQYF. The CDR3 DNA reads TGTGCCAGCAGCTTGTTTTCGGGCCCCTACGAGCAGTACTTC. Variable domain in full (rest from reference TRBV5-6 and TRBJ2-7): DAGVTQSPTHLIKTRGQQVTLRCSPKSGHDTVSWYQQALGQGPQFIFQYYEEEERQRGNFPDRFSGHQFPNYSSELNVNALLLGDSALYLCASSLFSGPYEQYFGPGTRLTVT.

The chain joins TRBV6-1 to TRBJ2-1; 7 positions match TRBD1. The CDR3 length is 15 residues. With V trimmed by 4 bases and J by 1 base, 4 bases remained unmatched. Germline CDR1 reads MNHNS; CDR2 reads SASEGT. The CDR3, as DNA: TGTGCCAGCAGTGCCCGGGACAGTTCCTACAATGAGCAGTTCTTC. As protein: CASSARDSSYNEQFF.

This clonotype was counted at least ten times. This chain links TRBV29-1 with TRBJ1-4; D unclear. V lost 4 bases and J lost 5, with 11 bases in between. The germline V gene encodes CDR1 SQVTM and CDR2 ANQGSEA. This CDR3 region has 13 residues. Here the CDR3 reads CSVVVAGNEKLFF. CDR3 in DNA: TGCAGCGTTGTCGTTGCGGGAAATGAAAAACTGTTTTTT.

This clonotype has just a few counts. The chain has TRBV4-1 and TRBJ1-2; TRBD1 agrees at 12 bases. CDR3 length: 16 residues. V dropped 4 bases and J dropped 4; count of bases not matched to a gene: 7. Per germline, CDR1 MGHRA and CDR2 YSYEKL. The CDR3 sequence is CASSPPRDRGLYGYTF. CDR3 bases: TGCGCCAGCAGCCCCCCCCGGGACAGGGGGCTCTATGGCTACACCTTC.

The sample holds a few counts of this clonotype. The chain couples TRBV6-1 to TRBJ2-1; TRBD2 matches 7 bases. Germline CDR1 MNHNS, CDR2 SASEGT. With 6 bases clipped from V and 9 bases from J, the junction kept 14 bases outside the gene matches. The CDR3 runs 15 residues. CDR3 in DNA: TGTGCCAGCAGGACAGACGGGGGGTTTCTATCTGAGCAGTTCTTC. Protein: CASRTDGGFLSEQFF.

This chain connects TRBV19 to TRBJ2-3, with D unresolved. The V end was cut by 3 bases, the J end by 6 bases, with 7 bases between. The CDR3 extends over 12 amino acids. Germline CDR1 reads LNHDA; CDR2 reads SQIVND (reference sequence). Here the CDR3 reads CASSIFGDTQYF. The DNA of the CDR3 is TGTGCCAGTAGTATTTTTGGGGATACGCAGTATTTT. The whole variable domain, remainder taken from reference TRBV19 and TRBJ2-3, is DGGITQSPKYLFRKEGQNVTLSCEQNLNHDAMYWYRQDPGQGLRLIYYSQIVNDFQKGDIAEGYSVSREKKESFPLTVTSAQKNPTAFYLCASSIFGDTQYFGPGTRLTVL.

The chain uses TRBV20-1 and TRBJ1-2; D might be TRBD1 (5 bases). Germline values: CDR1 DFQATT, CDR2 SNEGSKA (reference sequence). The CDR3 covers 14 residues. Between the trimmed V and J ends, which lost 6 bases and 4 bases, there was a span of 18 bases. CDR3 region: CSAPQLAGSYGYTF. CDR3 nucleotides: TGCAGTGCCCCCCAGTTGGCAGGGAGCTATGGCTACACCTTC.

With respect to this clonotype: One junction end disagrees with the germline gene, perhaps due to a read error. V is TRBV6-1 and J is TRBJ2-7; tentative D call: TRBD1 (5 bases). CDR1 and CDR2 (germline): MNHNS, SASEGT. The CDR3 consists of 12 residues. CDR3 in amino acids: CTSCRVRGEQYF. In DNA, the CDR3 is TGTACCAGCTGCAGGGTAAGAGGCGAGCAGTACTTC.

This clonotype was counted only a few times. Written as DNA, the CDR3 is TGCAGTGGGGAGACAGGGGCTATGTTTGGCAACGAGCAGTACTTC. Translation gives CSGETGAMFGNEQYF. This chain links TRBV20-1 with TRBJ2-7; 8 bases are shared with TRBD1. Germline CDR1 and CDR2: DFQATT and SNEGSKA (reference sequence). The CDR3 sequence is 15 residues long. After removal of 7 bases from V and 5 bases from J, the junction contained 16 bases not matched to a gene.

This clonotype was seen ten or more times. The gene calls are TRBV12-5 and TRBJ1-2; tentatively, D is TRBD1 (6 bases). The CDR3 has 11 residues. V was trimmed by 6 bases and J by 9 bases, leaving 11 bases between them. Germline V gene lookup returns CDR1 LGHNT and CDR2 FRNRAP. CDR3 residues: CASGGRGSYTF. For the CDR3, the DNA is TGTGCTAGTGGGGGCAGGGGCAGCTACACCTTC.

This clonotype was detected ten times or more. The gene calls are TRBV6-1 and TRBJ2-3; a weak D match, TRBD1 (5 bases). With 4 bases removed from V and 0 bases from J, the gap between germline ends came to 8 bases. This CDR3 contains 14 residues. Germline CDR1 reads MNHNS; CDR2 reads SASEGT. CDR3 sequence: CASSVRQSTDTQYF. DNA of the CDR3: TGTGCCAGCAGTGTCCGACAGAGCACAGATACGCAGTATTTT.

This clonotype was detected ten times or more. The chain uses TRBV6-6 and TRBJ1-5; D is unclear. The V end lost 0 bases, the J end lost 5 bases, and 11 bases lay between the germline ends. The CDR3 extends over 15 amino acids. CDR1 is MNHNY and CDR2 is SVGAGI in the germline V gene (reference sequence). The CDR3 nucleotides are TGTGCCAGCAGTTACTCGAGAGGTGGGGATCAGCCCCAGCATTTT. This sequence encodes CASSYSRGGDQPQHF.

This clonotype was observed at least ten times. The rearrangement uses TRBV28 and TRBJ2-6; TRBD1 is a possible D gene (6 bases). Germline CDR1 and CDR2: MDHEN and SYDVKM. The CDR3 runs 14 residues. V was clipped by 5 bases and J by 4 bases, with 9 bases between them. CDR3: CASSTGTGANVLTF. The DNA of the CDR3 is TGTGCCAGCAGTACAGGGACCGGGGCCAACGTCCTGACTTTC.

This clonotype has ten or more counts. The rearrangement joins TRBV7-3 to TRBJ2-5, with 7 nucleotides matching TRBD1. The trim removed 4 bases at V and 2 bases at J, leaving 4 bases unmatched. Germline assignment: CDR1 SGHTA and CDR2 FQGTGA. This CDR3 comprises 14 residues. Here the CDR3 DNA reads TGTGCCAGCAGCTCCGGGACAGCACAAGAGACCCAGTACTTC. Residues: CASSSGTAQETQYF.

Points on this clonotype: One base away lies a much larger clone, so this may be a sequencing read error. The chain couples TRBV29-1 to TRBJ2-5; 14 bases map to TRBD2. The CDR3 length is 16 residues. Germline V gives CDR1 SQVTM, CDR2 ANQGSEA. The V segment lost 4 bases and the J segment 1 base; nucleotides outside the gene matches: 5. This CDR3 is CSVAGLAGAVQETQYF. CDR3 in DNA: TGCAGCGTTGCGGGACTAGCGGGGGCTGTCCAAGAGACCCAGTACTTC.

This clonotype has more than one count but fewer than ten. J is TRBJ2-1 and V is TRBV29-1, with D hard to call. Per the germline V gene, CDR1 is SQVTM and CDR2 is ANQGSEA. This CDR3 has 12 residues. The V end was cut by 5 bases, the J end by 9 bases, with 14 bases between. The CDR3 bases are TGCAGCGTTTATGGAGCGTTGAGTGAGCAGTTCTTC. It translates to CSVYGALSEQFF.